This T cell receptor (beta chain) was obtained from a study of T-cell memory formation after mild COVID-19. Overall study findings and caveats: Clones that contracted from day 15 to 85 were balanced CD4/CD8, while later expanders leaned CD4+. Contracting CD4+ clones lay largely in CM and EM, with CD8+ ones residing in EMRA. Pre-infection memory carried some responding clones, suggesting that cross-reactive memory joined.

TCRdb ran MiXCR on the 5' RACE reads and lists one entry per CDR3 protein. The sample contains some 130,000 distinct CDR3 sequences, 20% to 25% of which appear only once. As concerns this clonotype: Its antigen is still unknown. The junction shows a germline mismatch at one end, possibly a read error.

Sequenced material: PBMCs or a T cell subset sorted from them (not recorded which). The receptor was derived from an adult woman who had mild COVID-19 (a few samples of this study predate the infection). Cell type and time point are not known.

CDR3 sequence: CAISFLDQETQYF. In DNA form, the CDR3 reads TGTGCCATCAGTTTTCTCGACCAAGAGACCCAGTACTTC. The rearrangement links TRBV27 to TRBJ2-5; D remains ambiguous. Per germline, CDR1 MNHEY and CDR2 SMNVEV (reference sequence). The CDR3 is 13 amino acids.